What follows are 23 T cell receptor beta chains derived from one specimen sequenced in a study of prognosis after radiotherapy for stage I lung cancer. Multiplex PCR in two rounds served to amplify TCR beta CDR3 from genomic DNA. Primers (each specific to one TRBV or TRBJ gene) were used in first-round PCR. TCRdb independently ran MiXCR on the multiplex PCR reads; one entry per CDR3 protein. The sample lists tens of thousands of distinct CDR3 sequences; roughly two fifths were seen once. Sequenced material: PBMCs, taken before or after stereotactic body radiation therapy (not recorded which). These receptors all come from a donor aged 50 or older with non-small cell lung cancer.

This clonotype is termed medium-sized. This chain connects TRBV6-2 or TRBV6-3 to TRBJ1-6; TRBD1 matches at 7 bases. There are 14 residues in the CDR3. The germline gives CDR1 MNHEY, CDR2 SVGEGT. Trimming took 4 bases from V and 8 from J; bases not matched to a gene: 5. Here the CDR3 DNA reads TGTGCCAGCAGTTCAAACAGGGGTTATTCACCCCTCCACTTT. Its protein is CASSSNRGYSPLHF.

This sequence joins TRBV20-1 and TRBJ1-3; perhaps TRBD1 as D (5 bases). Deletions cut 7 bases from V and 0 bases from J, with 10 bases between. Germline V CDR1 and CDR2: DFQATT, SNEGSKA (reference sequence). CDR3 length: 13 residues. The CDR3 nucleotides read TGCAGTGTCCGGACATACTCTGGAAACACCATATATTTT. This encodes CSVRTYSGNTIYF.

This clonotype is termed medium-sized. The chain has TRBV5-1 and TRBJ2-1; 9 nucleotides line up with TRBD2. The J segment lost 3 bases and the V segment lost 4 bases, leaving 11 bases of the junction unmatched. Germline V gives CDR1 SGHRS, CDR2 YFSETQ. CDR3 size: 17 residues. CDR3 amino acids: CASSRSGGGGHYNEQFF. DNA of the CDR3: TGCGCCAGCAGCCGTAGCGGGGGAGGGGGACACTACAATGAGCAGTTCTTC.

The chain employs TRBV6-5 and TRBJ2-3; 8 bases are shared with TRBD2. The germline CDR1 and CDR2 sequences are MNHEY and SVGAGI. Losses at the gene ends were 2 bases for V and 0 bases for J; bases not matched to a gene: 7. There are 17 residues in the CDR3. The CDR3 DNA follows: TGTGCCAGCAGTTACCCCCCACCTAGCGGGAGCACAGATACGCAGTATTTT. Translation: CASSYPPPSGSTDTQYF.

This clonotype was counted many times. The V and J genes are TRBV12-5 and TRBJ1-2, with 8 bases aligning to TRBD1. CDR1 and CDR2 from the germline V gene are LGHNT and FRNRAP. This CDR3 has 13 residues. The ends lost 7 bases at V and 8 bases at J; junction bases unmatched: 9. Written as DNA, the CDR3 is TGTGCTAGTGACGGACCCAGGGGGCGCGGCTACACCTTC. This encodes CASDGPRGRGYTF.

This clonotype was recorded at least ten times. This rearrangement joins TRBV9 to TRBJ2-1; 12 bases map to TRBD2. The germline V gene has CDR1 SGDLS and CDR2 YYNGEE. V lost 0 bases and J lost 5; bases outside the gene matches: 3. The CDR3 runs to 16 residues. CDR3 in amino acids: CASSVGGLAGNNEQFF. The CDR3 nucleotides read TGTGCCAGCAGCGTAGGGGGACTAGCGGGCAACAATGAGCAGTTCTTC.

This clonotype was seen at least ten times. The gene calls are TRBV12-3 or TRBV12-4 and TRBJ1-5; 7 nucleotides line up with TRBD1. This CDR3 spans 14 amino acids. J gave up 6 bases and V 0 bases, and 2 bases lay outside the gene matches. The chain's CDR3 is CASSLAGGIQPQHF. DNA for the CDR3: TGTGCCAGCAGTTTAGCAGGGGGCATTCAGCCCCAGCATTTT.

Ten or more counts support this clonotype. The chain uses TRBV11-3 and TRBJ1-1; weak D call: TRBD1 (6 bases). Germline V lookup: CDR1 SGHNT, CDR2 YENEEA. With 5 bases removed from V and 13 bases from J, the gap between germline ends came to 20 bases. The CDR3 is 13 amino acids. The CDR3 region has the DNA TGTGCCAGCAGCCTGGGTTGGGGGGGCGCTGTTTTCTTT. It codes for CASSLGWGGAVFF.

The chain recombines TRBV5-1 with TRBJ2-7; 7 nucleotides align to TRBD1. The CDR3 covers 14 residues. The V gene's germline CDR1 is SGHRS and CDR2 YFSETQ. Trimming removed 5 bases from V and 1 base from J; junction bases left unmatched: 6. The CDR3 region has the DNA TGCGCCAGCAGGGTGACAGGGCGATCCTACGAGCAGTACTTC. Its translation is CASRVTGRSYEQYF.

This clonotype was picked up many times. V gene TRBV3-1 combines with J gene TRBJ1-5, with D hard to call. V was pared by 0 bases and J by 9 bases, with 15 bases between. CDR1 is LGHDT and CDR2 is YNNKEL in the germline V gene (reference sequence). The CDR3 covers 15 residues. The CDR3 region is CASSQDRYSGRPQHF. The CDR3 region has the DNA TGTGCCAGCAGCCAAGATAGGTACAGCGGAAGGCCCCAGCATTTT.

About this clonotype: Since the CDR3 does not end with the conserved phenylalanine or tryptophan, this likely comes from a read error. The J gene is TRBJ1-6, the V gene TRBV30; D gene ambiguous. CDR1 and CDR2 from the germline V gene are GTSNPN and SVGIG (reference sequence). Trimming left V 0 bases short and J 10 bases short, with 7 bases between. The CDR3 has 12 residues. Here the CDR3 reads CAWSVRRSPLHS. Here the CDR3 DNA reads TGTGCCTGGAGTGTTAGGCGGTCACCCCTCCACTCT.

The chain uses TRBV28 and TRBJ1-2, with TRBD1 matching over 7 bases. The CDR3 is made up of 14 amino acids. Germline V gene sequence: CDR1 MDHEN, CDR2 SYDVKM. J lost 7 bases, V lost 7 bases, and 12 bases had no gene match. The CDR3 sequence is CASIFEGALCGYTF. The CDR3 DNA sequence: TGTGCCAGCATTTTCGAGGGGGCTTTGTGTGGCTACACCTTC.

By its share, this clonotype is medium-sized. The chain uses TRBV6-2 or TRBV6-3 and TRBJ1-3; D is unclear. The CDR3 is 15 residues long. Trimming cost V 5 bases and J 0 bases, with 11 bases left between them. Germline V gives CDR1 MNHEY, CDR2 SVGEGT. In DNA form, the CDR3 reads TGTGCCAGCAGTGAAGGACGGATCTCTGGAAACACCATATATTTT. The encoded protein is CASSEGRISGNTIYF.

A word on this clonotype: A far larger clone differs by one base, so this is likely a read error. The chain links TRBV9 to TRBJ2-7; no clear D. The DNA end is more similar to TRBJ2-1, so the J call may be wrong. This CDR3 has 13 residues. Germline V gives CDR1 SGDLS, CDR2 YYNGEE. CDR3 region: CASSLAAYNEQFF. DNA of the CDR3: TGTGCCAGCAGCTTAGCAGCATACAATGAGCAGTTCTTC.

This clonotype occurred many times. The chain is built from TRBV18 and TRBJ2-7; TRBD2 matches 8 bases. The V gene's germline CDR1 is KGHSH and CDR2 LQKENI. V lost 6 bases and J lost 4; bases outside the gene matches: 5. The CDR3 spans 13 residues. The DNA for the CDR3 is TGTGCCAGCTCGTCCTCTAGCGGGTACGAGCAGTACTTC. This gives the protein CASSSSSGYEQYF.

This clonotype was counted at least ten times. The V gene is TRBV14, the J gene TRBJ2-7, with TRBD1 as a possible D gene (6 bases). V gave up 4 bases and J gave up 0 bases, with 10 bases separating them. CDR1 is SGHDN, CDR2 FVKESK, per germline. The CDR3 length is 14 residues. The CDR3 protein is CASSRTVSSYEQYF. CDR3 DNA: TGTGCCAGCAGCCGGACAGTTAGCTCCTACGAGCAGTACTTC.

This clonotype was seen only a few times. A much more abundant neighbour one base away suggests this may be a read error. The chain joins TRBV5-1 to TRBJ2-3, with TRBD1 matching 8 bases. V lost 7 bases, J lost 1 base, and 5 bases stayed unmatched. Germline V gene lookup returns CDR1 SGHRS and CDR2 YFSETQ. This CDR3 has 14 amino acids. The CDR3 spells CASGPGQGTDTQYF. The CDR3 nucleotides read TGCGCCAGCGGACCGGGACAGGGCACAGATACGCAGTATTTT. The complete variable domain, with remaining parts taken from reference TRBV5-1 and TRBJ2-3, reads KAGVTQTPRYLIKTRGQQVTLSCSPISGHRSVSWYQQTPGQGLQFLFEYFSETQRNKGNFPGRFSGRQFSNSRSEMNVSTLELGDSALYLCASGPGQGTDTQYFGPGTRLTVL.

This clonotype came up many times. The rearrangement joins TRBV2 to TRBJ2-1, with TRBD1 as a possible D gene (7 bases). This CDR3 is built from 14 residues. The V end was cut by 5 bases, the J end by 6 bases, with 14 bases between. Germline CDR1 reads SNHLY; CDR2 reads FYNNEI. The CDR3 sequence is CASSRDSGGNEQFF. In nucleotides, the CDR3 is TGTGCCAGCAGTCGGGACTCAGGGGGCAATGAGCAGTTCTTC.

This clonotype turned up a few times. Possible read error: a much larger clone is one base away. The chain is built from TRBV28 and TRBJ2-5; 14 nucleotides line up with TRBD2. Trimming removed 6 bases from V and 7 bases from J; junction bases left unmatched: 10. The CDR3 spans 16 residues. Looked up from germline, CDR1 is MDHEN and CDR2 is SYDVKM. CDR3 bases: TGTGCCAGCAGGGGGGGGACTAGCGGGAGCCGCGTGACCCAGTACTTC. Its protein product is CASRGGTSGSRVTQYF.

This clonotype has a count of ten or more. As DNA, the CDR3 is TGTGCCAGCAGCCAAGGGGTCGCGGCACATACGCAGTATTTT. This translates into CASSQGVAAHTQYF. The rearrangement links TRBV3-1 to TRBJ2-3; no firm D call. This CDR3 contains 14 residues. Looked up from germline, CDR1 is LGHDT and CDR2 is YNNKEL (reference sequence). V lost 1 base, J lost 7 bases, and 12 bases lay in between.

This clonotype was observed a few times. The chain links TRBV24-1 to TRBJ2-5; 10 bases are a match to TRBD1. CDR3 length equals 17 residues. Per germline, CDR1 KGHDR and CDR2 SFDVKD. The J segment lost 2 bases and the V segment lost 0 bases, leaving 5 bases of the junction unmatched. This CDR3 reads CATSDLQGDRGQETQYF. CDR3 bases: TGTGCCACCAGTGATTTGCAGGGGGACAGGGGTCAAGAGACCCAGTACTTC.

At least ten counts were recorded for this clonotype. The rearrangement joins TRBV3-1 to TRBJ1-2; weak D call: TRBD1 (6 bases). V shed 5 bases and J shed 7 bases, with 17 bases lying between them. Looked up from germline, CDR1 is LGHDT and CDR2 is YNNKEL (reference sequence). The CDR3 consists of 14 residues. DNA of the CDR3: TGTGCCAGCAGCTCACAGGGTTCTGTCGGTGGCTACACCTTC. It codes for CASSSQGSVGGYTF.

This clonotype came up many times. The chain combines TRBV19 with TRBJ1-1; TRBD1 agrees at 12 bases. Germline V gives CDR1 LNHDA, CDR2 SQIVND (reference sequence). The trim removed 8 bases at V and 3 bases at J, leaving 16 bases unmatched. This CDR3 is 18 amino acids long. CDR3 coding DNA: TGTGCCAGTTACCCCAAGGGACAGGGGGCTCCCAGGCACACTGAAGCTTTCTTT. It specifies CASYPKGQGAPRHTEAFF.